Below, 9 T cell receptor beta chains from the same sample are listed, as sequenced in a study of blood T cell repertoires in COVID-19. Produced via immunoSEQ multiplex PCR; TCRdb's table is partial and in-frame only. Of about 160,000 clones detected, around 89% appear once; the ten largest clones hold approximately 3%. Material for sequencing was peripheral blood. All receptors derive from a man between 60 and 75 years old with acute or convalescent COVID-19.

This chain uses TRBV5-1 with TRBJ2-7, with D uncertain. CDR3 length equals 14 residues. V was pared by 4 bases and J by 1 base, with 12 bases between. The V gene's germline CDR1 is SGHRS and CDR2 YFSETQ. The CDR3 protein is CASSPTDTSYEQYF. In DNA form, the CDR3 reads TGCGCCAGCAGCCCCACAGACACGTCCTACGAGCAGTACTTC.

The genes are TRBV6-5 and TRBJ2-3; 16 bases line up with TRBD2. The V gene's germline CDR1 is MNHEY and CDR2 SVGAGI. The CDR3 is 16 residues long. The J segment lost 7 bases and the V segment lost 2 bases, leaving 3 bases of the junction unmatched. CDR3 protein: CASSYGTSGGGYTQYF. As DNA, the CDR3 is TGTGCCAGCAGTTACGGGACTAGCGGGGGGGGTTATACGCAGTATTTT.

The gene calls are TRBV6-2 or TRBV6-3 and TRBJ2-2; 11 nucleotides agree with TRBD1. Germline V gene data show CDR1 as MNHEY and CDR2 as SVGEGT. The CDR3 spans 16 residues. The ends lost 1 base at V and 7 bases at J; junction bases unmatched: 5. The CDR3 here is CASSYWMGQGDGELFF. DNA for the CDR3: TGTGCCAGCAGTTACTGGATGGGACAGGGGGACGGGGAGCTGTTTTTT.

This sequence joins TRBV4-1 and TRBJ2-4; TRBD1 matches at 7 bases. The CDR3 is 16 amino acids. Looked up from germline, CDR1 is MGHRA and CDR2 is YSYEKL. V trimming: 1 base; J trimming: 0 bases; junction bases outside the gene matches: 3. DNA for the CDR3: TGCGCCAGCAGCCAAGTGGGACAGACAGCCAAAAACATTCAGTACTTC. This translates into CASSQVGQTAKNIQYF.

This clone has more than one count but fewer than ten. The V and J genes are TRBV4-3 and TRBJ2-2; D may be TRBD1 (6 bases). V was pared by 0 bases and J by 0 bases, with 17 bases between. CDR3 length: 19 amino acids. CDR1 is LGHNA and CDR2 is YSLEER in the germline V gene. In nucleotides, the CDR3 is TGCGCCAGCAGCCAAGACCCAACAGGGACGTTCTCGAACACCGGGGAGCTGTTTTTT. It codes for CASSQDPTGTFSNTGELFF.

This clone has more than one count but fewer than ten. The genes are TRBV2 and TRBJ1-1, with 11 bases lining up with TRBD1. This CDR3 comprises 18 residues. Germline assignment: CDR1 SNHLY and CDR2 FYNNEI. V lost 8 bases to trimming and J lost 0 bases; unmatched junction nucleotides: 14. The CDR3 loop is CASGGAGQGAIVNTEAFF. The DNA of the CDR3 is TGTGCCAGCGGGGGGGCTGGACAGGGGGCGATTGTGAACACTGAAGCTTTCTTT.

This chain connects TRBV27 to TRBJ1-5; TRBD1 agrees at 9 bases. Per the germline V gene, CDR1 is MNHEY and CDR2 is SMNVEV (reference sequence). The J segment lost 3 bases and the V segment lost 8 bases, leaving 5 bases of the junction unmatched. There are 14 residues in the CDR3. In DNA form, the CDR3 reads TGTGCCAGCTCGGGACAGGGAACCAATCAGCCCCAGCATTTT. It specifies CASSGQGTNQPQHF.

J is TRBJ1-2 and V is TRBV15; 7 bases match TRBD1. Germline trimming cut 3 bases from V and 4 bases from J; bases unmatched to any gene: 5. CDR3 size: 14 residues. Germline CDR1 and CDR2: LNHNV and YYDKDF (reference sequence). This CDR3 is CATSRRGTAYGYTF. The DNA of the CDR3 is TGTGCCACCAGCAGGAGGGGGACAGCCTATGGCTACACCTTC.

This chain joins TRBV19 and TRBJ1-4; D not certain. CDR1 and CDR2 (germline): LNHDA, SQIVND (reference sequence). CDR3 length: 15 amino acids. The V end was cut by 3 bases, the J end by 0 bases, with 8 bases between. The CDR3 DNA sequence: TGTGCCAGTAGTATCCTGGCAGCAACTAATGAAAAACTGTTTTTT. It yields the protein CASSILAATNEKLFF.